These 2 T cell receptor beta chains came from one sample sequenced in a study of identical twins. MiXCR, run by TCRdb on the 5' RACE reads, gives a single entry per CDR3 protein. This sample has some 560,000 distinct CDR3 sequences; 9.5% to 10% occur once, and the top ten carry approximately 3.2%. This sample was also put to use in a study of yellow fever vaccine responses in identical twins.

What was sequenced was PBMCs. The source is a young woman in good health.

The V gene is TRBV5-4, the J gene TRBJ2-1; 8 bases are a match to TRBD2. Germline CDR1 is SGHNT and CDR2 is YYREEE (reference sequence). V shed 1 base, J shed 6 bases, and the junction held 6 bases outside the gene matches. This CDR3 region has 15 residues. The CDR3 bases are TGTGCCAGCAGCTTGAGTCTAGCGGGCCGCAATGAGCAGTTCTTC. Translation gives CASSLSLAGRNEQFF. The whole variable domain, remainder taken from reference TRBV5-4 and TRBJ2-1, is ETGVTQSPTHLIKTRGQQVTLRCSSQSGHNTVSWYQQALGQGPQFIFQYYREEENGRGNFPPRFSGLQFPNYSSELNVNALELDDSALYLCASSLSLAGRNEQFFGPGTRLTVL.

The chain couples TRBV20-1 to TRBJ1-3; D remains unclear. The V end lost 3 bases, the J end lost 7 bases, and 7 bases lay between the germline ends. There are 11 residues in the CDR3. Germline V lookup: CDR1 DFQATT, CDR2 SNEGSKA (reference sequence). This chain's CDR3 is CSASLGNTIYF. The CDR3, as DNA: TGCAGTGCTAGTCTGGGGAACACCATATATTTT.